This TCR beta chain appears in the sequencing data of a study of shared clonotypes between healthy human individuals. For this clone: The target antigen is unknown.

Repertoires were generated with immunoSEQ multiplex PCR, while TCRdb's copy carries only in-frame clones and drops some. The table has roughly 1.5 million clones, under 99% seen once. CDR1 and CDR2 from the germline V gene are SGHNT and YYREEE (reference sequence). Trimming took 4 bases from V and 3 from J, leaving 17 bases between them. The CDR3 spans 15 residues. Study-level points and caveats: Between a handful of donors, naive CD4 clonotypes were shared at a level of about 5%.

The clonotype originates from a man aged 25 to 40 in good health. Sample: naive CD4+ T cells sorted from blood. As to subset: CD45RA+ positively selected. The genes are TRBV5-4 and TRBJ2-7; D possibly uses TRBD1 or TRBD2 (5 bases each). The CDR3 region has the DNA TGTGCCAGCAGCCGACTCAACCGGGACGACTACGAGCAGTACTTC. Amino acid sequence: CASSRLNRDDYEQYF.